The present entry profiles one T cell receptor (beta chain) with its context. The antigen remains undetermined. This sample was taken from a study of OX40 agonist ivuxolimab in advanced cancers. Broader study findings: Which antigen the expanded peripheral T cells recognized is unknown. In CD8+ T cells, expanded clones were on average more numerous than in CD4+.

V shed 1 base and J shed 4 bases, with 10 bases lying between them. CDR3 length: 14 residues. Germline-derived CDR1 and CDR2 are KGHSY and FQNENV. Produced via immunoSEQ multiplex PCR; TCRdb's table is partial and in-frame only. Altogether roughly 76,000 clones are present, about 94% being singletons, with the ten largest covering about 7.1%. The clonotype comes from an adult with an advanced solid tumor such as melanoma, head and neck, liver or kidney cancer. This chain uses TRBV16 with TRBJ2-5, with TRBD1 as a possible D gene (6 bases). Specimen: CD4+ or CD8+ T cells sorted from blood, collected in a trial of the OX40 agonist ivuxolimab. CDR3 DNA sequence: TGTGCCAGCAGCCAATGGTCCAGGGGAGAGACCCAGTACTTC. Its translation: CASSQWSRGETQYF.